This TCR beta chain came from a study of T cells in Graves' hyperthyroidism and ophthalmopathy. Whole-study results and caveats: Appearing also in blood were most of the thyroid clonotypes expanded above 0.001.

Stability of Graves' hyperthyroidism was defined as absent ophthalmopathy progression within 18 months. Used for diagnoses were clinical symptoms, serum thyroxine and TRAb, thyroid ultrasound and orbital computed tomography. Amplified regions were TCR beta CDR3 sequences from RNA transcripts. During a first-round RT-PCR of the TCR CDR3, the HTBI primer set was used. MiXCR was run by TCRdb on the multiplex PCR reads, yielding one entry per CDR3 protein. The sample lists around 540,000 distinct CDR3 sequences; around 45% were seen once. CDR1 and CDR2 (germline): KGHDR, SFDVKD. CDR3 length: 14 amino acids. Between the trimmed V and J ends, which lost 3 bases and 1 base, there was a span of 8 bases. This clonotype was detected ten times or more. The antigen is undetermined.

The specimen sequenced was peripheral blood or thyroid tissue (not recorded which). The receptor was isolated from a young woman with Graves' hyperthyroidism. The chain is built from TRBV24-1 and TRBJ2-5; no reliable D call. The CDR3 bases are TGTGCCACCAGTGATGCACCCCGCCAAGAGACCCAGTACTTC. Its protein is CATSDAPRQETQYF.